The rows below give T cell receptor beta chains drawn from one sample of a study of blood T cell repertoires in COVID-19. Profiled with immunoSEQ multiplex PCR; TCRdb holds only in-frame clones, not every one. Of roughly 150,000 clones detected, about 88% appear once; the ten largest clones hold less than 10%. The sequencing sample was made of peripheral blood. Source of these receptors: a woman aged 55-70 years with COVID-19, enrolled during active disease. CDR3s include the opening cysteine and the closing phenylalanine or tryptophan. D genes are given only for firm matches. Not all rows give a size; the values are once, few, many and, for expanded clones, a class.

d_call	v_call	clone_size	j_call	cdr3_aa	cdr3_nt
-	TRBV6-5	-	TRBJ1-4	CASSYNRDEKLFF	TGTGCCAGCAGTTACAACAGGGATGAAAAACTGTTTTTT
-	TRBV2	-	TRBJ2-7	CASSRDSSWEQYF	TGTGCCAGCAGTAGGGACTCCTCCTGGGAGCAGTACTTC
-	TRBV24-1	-	TRBJ1-2	CATSDRPGEDYGYTF	TGTGCCACCAGTGATCGCCCAGGGGAAGACTATGGCTACACCTTC
-	TRBV7-8	few	TRBJ2-1	CASSSWGRSNEQFF	TGTGCCAGCAGCTCCTGGGGCAGGAGCAATGAGCAGTTCTTC
TRBD1	TRBV6-2/TRBV6-3	-	TRBJ2-3	CASSPTGVRTDTQYF	TGTGCCAGCAGCCCGACAGGGGTAAGGACAGATACGCAGTATTTT
-	TRBV7-6	-	TRBJ1-3	CASSSYRDTTGNTIYF	TGTGCCAGCAGCTCCTACAGGGATACGACTGGAAACACCATATATTTT
TRBD1	TRBV5-1	-	TRBJ1-1	CASSQGTGEDTEAFF	TGCGCCAGCAGCCAGGGGACAGGGGAGGACACTGAAGCTTTCTTT
TRBD1	TRBV27	-	TRBJ1-2	CASSSASWTGRSGYTF	TGTGCCAGCAGTTCGGCTTCCTGGACAGGAAGGAGTGGCTACACCTTC
TRBD1	TRBV6-5	-	TRBJ1-1	CASSRDRGFGTEAFF	TGTGCCAGCAGCCGGGACAGGGGTTTCGGCACTGAAGCTTTCTTT
TRBD1	TRBV9	-	TRBJ2-2	CASSTGQGNTGELFF	TGTGCCAGCAGCACGGGACAGGGAAACACCGGGGAGCTGTTTTTT
-	TRBV7-9	-	TRBJ1-1	CASSLADRTEAFF	TGTGCCAGCAGCTTAGCCGACAGGACTGAAGCTTTCTTT
-	TRBV5-1	-	TRBJ1-3	CASSLELRQGSGNTIYF	TGCGCCAGCAGCTTGGAACTAAGGCAGGGCTCTGGAAACACCATATATTTT
-	TRBV4-1	-	TRBJ1-4	CASSQDATGREKLFF	TGCGCCAGCAGCCAAGATGCGACAGGAAGGGAAAAACTGTTTTTT
TRBD1	TRBV7-6	-	TRBJ1-5	CASSLGTGQGQPQHF	TGTGCCAGCAGCTTAGGGACAGGCCAGGGTCAGCCCCAGCATTTT
TRBD1	TRBV6-4	-	TRBJ1-5	CASSAGQGDQPQHF	TGTGCCAGCAGTGCGGGACAGGGGGATCAGCCCCAGCATTTT
-	TRBV18	-	TRBJ1-2	CASSPAGADGYTF	TGTGCCAGCTCACCAGCGGGGGCGGATGGCTACACCTTC
-	TRBV18	-	TRBJ1-1	CASSPLGRGEAFF	TGTGCCAGCTCACCATTGGGGAGGGGTGAAGCTTTCTTT
-	TRBV12-3/TRBV12-4	-	TRBJ1-2	CASSQMNYGYTF	TGTGCCAGCAGCCAAATGAACTATGGCTACACCTTC
TRBD1	TRBV5-1	-	TRBJ2-6	CASSSGDRTSGANVLTF	TGCGCCAGCAGTAGTGGGGACAGAACCTCTGGGGCCAACGTCCTGACTTTC
-	TRBV7-6	once	TRBJ1-1	CASSPGPNTEAFF	TGTGCCAGCAGCCCCGGTCCCAACACTGAAGCTTTCTTT
TRBD1	TRBV12-3/TRBV12-4	-	TRBJ1-2	CASSHDRGYGYTF	TGTGCCAGCAGTCATGACAGGGGCTATGGCTACACCTTC
TRBD1	TRBV29-1	-	TRBJ1-1	CSGVGGANTEAFF	TGCAGCGGAGTAGGGGGCGCGAACACTGAAGCTTTCTTT
-	TRBV9	-	TRBJ1-1	CASSVSVNTEAFF	TGTGCCAGCAGCGTTTCGGTGAACACTGAAGCTTTCTTT
-	TRBV24-1	-	TRBJ2-3	CATSDLGWPQYF	TGTGCCACCAGTGATTTGGGTTGGCCGCAGTATTTT
TRBD2	TRBV2	-	TRBJ2-5	CASSEEMGLAEETQYF	TGTGCCAGCAGTGAGGAAATGGGACTAGCGGAAGAGACCCAGTACTTC
TRBD1	TRBV19	once	TRBJ1-5	CASSGQDRGLDQPQHF	TGTGCCAGTAGTGGTCAGGACAGGGGGCTTGATCAGCCCCAGCATTTT